This is a list of T cell receptor beta chains from one sample in a study of CD8+CD57+ T cells in acquired aplastic anemia. MiXCR was run by TCRdb on the reads, yielding one entry per CDR3 protein. The sample contains 90,000 to 120,000 distinct CDR3 sequences, 40% to 60% of which appear only once. The sequenced sample consisted of sorted CD4+, CD8+, or CD8+CD57+ T cells (not recorded which) from PBMCs. The receptors shown here come from a human donor in good health, serving as a control. Each CDR3 is given with its conserved first and last residue. Each record gives: V gene, J gene, clone size, D gene, CDR3 protein, CDR3 DNA. A D gene is named only where the DNA matches it firmly. Size is omitted from some rows. Given values are once, few, many or a class for expanded clones.

V: TRBV27
J: TRBJ1-1
size: few
D: .
CDR3: CASSLSTGSEAFF
DNA: TGTGCCAGCAGTTTATCTACAGGGTCTGAAGCTTTCTTT

V: TRBV5-1
J: TRBJ2-3
size: .
D: TRBD1
CDR3: CASSQDGTGGYTDTQYF
DNA: TGCGCCAGCAGCCAAGACGGGACAGGGGGCTACACAGATACGCAGTATTTT

V: TRBV7-6
J: TRBJ1-3
size: .
D: .
CDR3: CASSPQTRNTIYF
DNA: TGTGCCAGCAGCCCGCAGACACGAAACACCATATATTTT

V: TRBV2
J: TRBJ1-1
size: few
D: .
CDR3: CASYMNTEAFF
DNA: TGTGCCAGCTACATGAACACTGAAGCTTTCTTT

V: TRBV19
J: TRBJ2-7
size: .
D: .
CDR3: CASSSQNYEQYF
DNA: TGTGCCAGTAGTTCACAGAACTACGAGCAGTACTTC

V: TRBV9
J: TRBJ1-3
size: few
D: TRBD1
CDR3: CASSERDSGNTIYF
DNA: TGTGCCAGCAGCGAAAGGGACAGTGGAAACACCATATATTTT

V: TRBV25-1
J: TRBJ1-1
size: .
D: TRBD1
CDR3: CASSELTGGGAFF
DNA: TGTGCCAGCAGTGAGCTCACAGGGGGGGGAGCTTTCTTT

V: TRBV15
J: TRBJ1-2
size: .
D: .
CDR3: CATSRTLAGQFGYTF
DNA: TGTGCCACCAGCAGGACTTTAGCAGGGCAATTTGGCTACACCTTC

V: TRBV5-3
J: TRBJ1-1
size: .
D: .
CDR3: CASHPTGYTEAFF
DNA: TGTGCCAGCCACCCCACGGGTTACACTGAAGCTTTCTTT

V: TRBV20-1
J: TRBJ2-7
size: .
D: TRBD1
CDR3: CSAFAGTGGLREQYF
DNA: TGCAGTGCCTTCGCCGGGACAGGGGGCTTACGCGAGCAGTACTTC

V: TRBV6-5
J: TRBJ2-2
size: many
D: .
CDR3: CASTKDREGGGELFF
DNA: TGTGCCAGCACAAAGGACAGGGAGGGTGGCGGGGAGCTGTTTTTT

V: TRBV20-1
J: TRBJ1-6
size: .
D: .
CDR3: CSARGEGTSHSPLHF
DNA: TGCAGTGCTAGAGGGGAGGGGACATCTCATTCACCCCTCCACTTT

V: TRBV7-2
J: TRBJ2-7
size: many
D: TRBD1
CDR3: CASSPIGGTGSGEQYF
DNA: TGTGCCAGCAGCCCCATCGGGGGGACAGGGTCGGGAGAGCAGTACTTC

V: TRBV20-1
J: TRBJ1-1
size: .
D: .
CDR3: CSASENRVNTEAFF
DNA: TGCAGTGCTAGTGAGAACAGGGTGAACACTGAAGCTTTCTTT

V: TRBV6-2/TRBV6-3
J: TRBJ2-7
size: .
D: TRBD2
CDR3: CASSYSTSGDSSYERYF
DNA: TGTGCCAGCAGTTACTCGACTAGCGGGGATTCCTCCTACGAGCGGTACTTC

V: TRBV20-1
J: TRBJ1-6
size: .
D: .
CDR3: CSAIPGGNSPLHF
DNA: TGCAGTGCCATCCCAGGAGGCAATTCACCCCTCCACTTT

V: TRBV2
J: TRBJ2-5
size: .
D: .
CDR3: CASSRTEVQETQYF
DNA: TGTGCCAGCAGCCGGACAGAGGTTCAAGAGACCCAGTACTTC

V: TRBV7-2
J: TRBJ2-1
size: many
D: TRBD2
CDR3: CASRQDLAGVQFF
DNA: TGTGCCAGCAGACAGGACCTAGCGGGGGTCCAGTTCTTC

V: TRBV5-6
J: TRBJ2-7
size: many
D: .
CDR3: CASSLGAGVYEQYF
DNA: TGTGCCAGCAGCTTGGGGGCAGGGGTCTACGAGCAGTACTTC

V: TRBV20-1
J: TRBJ1-2
size: .
D: .
CDR3: CSARLRDSYYGYTF
DNA: TGCAGTGCTAGGCTCCGGGACTCCTACTATGGCTACACCTTC

V: TRBV29-1
J: TRBJ1-2
size: .
D: TRBD1
CDR3: CSVEKGQGYGYTF
DNA: TGCAGCGTGGAAAAGGGACAGGGATATGGCTACACCTTC

V: TRBV29-1
J: TRBJ1-4
size: .
D: TRBD1
CDR3: CSVGTGGSTNEKLFF
DNA: TGCAGCGTCGGGACAGGGGGATCAACTAATGAAAAACTGTTTTTT

V: TRBV15
J: TRBJ1-2
size: .
D: TRBD1
CDR3: CATSSTPGQNYGYTF
DNA: TGTGCCACCAGCAGTACACCGGGACAGAACTATGGCTACACCTTC

V: TRBV25-1
J: TRBJ2-7
size: .
D: TRBD1
CDR3: CASSQTRTGGYEQYF
DNA: TGCGCCAGCAGCCAAACCAGGACAGGGGGCTACGAGCAGTACTTC

V: TRBV29-1
J: TRBJ1-1
size: few
D: .
CDR3: CSVDGRGNTEAFF
DNA: TGCAGCGTTGATGGCAGGGGGAACACTGAAGCTTTCTTT

V: TRBV7-2
J: TRBJ2-5
size: many
D: .
CDR3: CASSQISGTLETQYF
DNA: TGTGCCAGCAGCCAAATTTCCGGGACACTAGAGACCCAGTACTTC